Reported below is one T cell receptor (beta chain). The antigen remains undetermined. Repertoires were generated with immunoSEQ multiplex PCR, while TCRdb's copy carries only in-frame clones and drops some. The top ten clones hold 4.6% of a sample with under 200,000 clones, about 84% of them seen once. V was trimmed by 7 bases and J by 4 bases, leaving 13 bases between them. There are 12 residues in the CDR3. The germline CDR1 and CDR2 sequences are SQVTM and ANQGSEA. These data are taken from a study of cytotoxic CD8 clonotypes in ibrutinib-treated CLL. Study overall: Outcomes included around 25 partial and 2 complete responses; after median roughly 65 months, approximately 14 stayed remitted and about twelve progressed. Response samples were taken after a median roughly 12 months of treatment, range 6 to 36. Study-level points and caveats: Public clonotypes, rarely seen, contracted or held steady on treatment. Clonality went higher at ibrutinib response and then dropped back toward baseline at progression.

The clonotype originates from a human donor with chronic lymphocytic leukemia. The specimen was PBMCs, collected after 24 months of ibrutinib treatment. J is TRBJ1-2 and V is TRBV29-1; D is unresolved. CDR3 protein: CSGRTPPYGYTF. The CDR3 DNA follows: TGCAGCGGGCGGACCCCTCCCTATGGCTACACCTTC.